The 21 T cell receptor beta chains below all came from one sample that was sequenced in a study of blood T cell repertoires in COVID-19 (dated by TCRdb to 2019 to 2021). The library came from the immunoSEQ multiplex PCR assay. Drawn from immuneACCESS, this table holds only the in-frame rearrangements with V and J called that TCRdb kept. Clones are partly lost; checked studies trace under half to an unresolved V gene and leave the rest unexplained. The sample table holds about 50,000 clones, of which 80% to 90% were seen once. The ten largest account for approximately 2.5% of the sample. Sample: peripheral blood. These receptors all come from a woman of 80 years or more with COVID-19, enrolled during active disease.

The chain couples TRBV18 to TRBJ2-7; 8 bases agree with TRBD1. Germline CDR1 and CDR2: KGHSH and LQKENI. This CDR3 spans 13 amino acids. Trimming at V came to 6 bases and at J to 3 bases, leaving 4 bases not matched to a gene. CDR3 in DNA: TGTGCCAGCTCCCACGGACAGGGCTACGAGCAGTACTTC. Its protein is CASSHGQGYEQYF.

This clone was recorded a few times. The chain has TRBV2 and TRBJ1-3; 7 nucleotides align to TRBD1. CDR3 length: 15 amino acids. Germline lookup yields CDR1 SNHLY and CDR2 FYNNEI. Trimming removed 6 bases from V and 4 bases from J; junction bases left unmatched: 9. The CDR3 sequence is CASRQGSSVGNTIYF. In DNA form, the CDR3 reads TGTGCCAGCAGACAGGGGTCCTCGGTCGGAAACACCATATATTTT.

The chain couples TRBV29-1 to TRBJ2-7; TRBD2 matches 9 bases. Germline trimming cut 6 bases from V and 0 bases from J; bases unmatched to any gene: 6. The CDR3 has 14 residues. Germline CDR1 and CDR2: SQVTM and ANQGSEA. The CDR3 reads CSVASSGASYEQYF. The CDR3 DNA follows: TGCAGCGTAGCCTCTAGCGGGGCCTCCTACGAGCAGTACTTC.

The chain joins TRBV20-1 to TRBJ2-2; D perhaps matches TRBD1 (5 bases). The CDR3 spans 15 residues. Between the trimmed V and J ends, which lost 3 bases and 0 bases, there was a span of 11 bases. Germline CDR1 DFQATT, CDR2 SNEGSKA (reference sequence). The chain's CDR3 is CSASPAGTNTGELFF. The CDR3 bases are TGCAGTGCTAGTCCGGCAGGGACGAACACCGGGGAGCTGTTTTTT.

The chain joins TRBV4-2 to TRBJ2-1, with D possibly matching TRBD2 (6 bases). This CDR3 is built from 16 residues. Trimming shortened V by 0 bases and J by 1 base, and 10 bases separated the two germline ends. Germline CDR1 is LGHNA and CDR2 is YNFKEQ. The DNA for the CDR3 is TGTGCCAGCAGCCAAGACGGGGGTAATTCCTACAATGAGCAGTTCTTC. Translated: CASSQDGGNSYNEQFF.

The chain is built from TRBV24-1 and TRBJ1-6, with 9 bases aligning to TRBD1. The J segment lost 10 bases and the V segment lost 10 bases, leaving 7 bases of the junction unmatched. Germline V gives CDR1 KGHDR, CDR2 SFDVKD. This CDR3 contains 13 residues. The CDR3 DNA follows: TGTGCCACTAGGGACAGGGAGACATCACCCCTCCACTTT. Its protein product is CATRDRETSPLHF.

This clone was counted a few times. The chain joins TRBV18 to TRBJ1-6, with 10 bases fitting TRBD1. The germline V gene has CDR1 KGHSH and CDR2 LQKENI. J gave up 10 bases and V 5 bases, and 5 bases lay outside the gene matches. The CDR3 covers 14 residues. CDR3 sequence (DNA): TGTGCCAGCTCAGGGACAGGGGAAAGATCACCCCTCCACTTT. Residues: CASSGTGERSPLHF.

This sequence joins TRBV18 and TRBJ1-1; D is unresolved. Trimming shortened V by 3 bases and J by 8 bases, and 10 bases separated the two germline ends. CDR3 size: 12 residues. CDR1 KGHSH and CDR2 LQKENI come from the germline V gene. DNA of the CDR3: TGTGCCAGCTCACCCACGGGTCCGGAAGCTTTCTTT. Its protein is CASSPTGPEAFF.

This sequence joins TRBV12-3 or TRBV12-4 and TRBJ1-2; D gene ambiguous. The CDR3 runs to 12 residues. Trimming stripped 5 bases from V and 10 bases from J, with 14 bases between. CDR3 in DNA: TGTGCCAGCAGTGCGGGCCTTCGGGACTACACCTTC. Amino acids: CASSAGLRDYTF.

V and J are TRBV19 and TRBJ1-6, with D perhaps matching TRBD1 (5 bases). The CDR3 runs 15 residues. The germline V gene encodes CDR1 LNHDA and CDR2 SQIVND (reference sequence). Between the trimmed V and J ends, which lost 6 bases and 9 bases, there was a span of 18 bases. The CDR3 region has the DNA TGTGCCAGTAGCGCCATGGGACTGTCCTCTTCACCCCTCCACTTT. It specifies CASSAMGLSSSPLHF.

The V call is TRBV24-1, the J call TRBJ1-2, with D maybe TRBD1 (5 bases). Trimming took 1 base from V and 7 from J, leaving 6 bases between them. Per germline, CDR1 KGHDR and CDR2 SFDVKD. The CDR3 consists of 12 residues. Here the CDR3 reads CATSDFQGGYTF. CDR3 sequence (DNA): TGTGCCACCAGTGATTTTCAGGGTGGCTACACCTTC.

The chain carries TRBV7-8 and TRBJ1-2; D uncertain. Trimming stripped 5 bases from V and 8 bases from J, with 15 bases between. The CDR3 is 13 amino acids. Per germline, CDR1 SGHVS and CDR2 FQNEAQ. In DNA form, the CDR3 reads TGTGCCAGCAGCCCCCGGTTACCGAAAGGCTACACCTTC. Its protein is CASSPRLPKGYTF. The complete variable domain, with remaining parts taken from reference TRBV7-8 and TRBJ1-2, reads GAGVSQSPRYKVAKRGQDVALRCDPISGHVSLFWYQQALGQGPEFLTYFQNEAQLDKSGLPSDRFFAERPEGSVSTLKIQRTQQEDSAVYLCASSPRLPKGYTFGSGTRLTVV.

This clone has a single count. This sequence joins TRBV6-1 and TRBJ2-3, with 9 bases identical to TRBD2. Germline lookup yields CDR1 MNHNS and CDR2 SASEGT. CDR3 size: 16 residues. V lost 4 bases to trimming and J lost 0 bases; unmatched junction nucleotides: 5. CDR3 loop: CASSVSSGVSTDTQYF. CDR3 DNA: TGTGCCAGCAGTGTTTCTAGCGGGGTCAGCACAGATACGCAGTATTTT.

The rearrangement links TRBV2 to TRBJ2-7; 8 nucleotides match TRBD2. The CDR3 totals 14 residues. J was trimmed by 2 bases and V by 6 bases; bases with no gene match: 6. The V gene's germline CDR1 is SNHLY and CDR2 FYNNEI. In DNA, the CDR3 is TGTGCCAGCAGGATACTAGCGGCTGCCTACGAGCAGTACTTC. Its protein is CASRILAAAYEQYF.

V and J are TRBV10-1 and TRBJ1-2, with D possibly TRBD1 on 6 matching bases. V gave up 5 bases and J gave up 2 bases, with 9 bases separating them. There are 13 residues in the CDR3. The germline V gene has CDR1 WNHNN and CDR2 SYGVQD (reference sequence). The chain's CDR3 is CASSPDRNYGYTF. The CDR3 coding sequence is TGCGCCAGCAGTCCCGACAGGAACTATGGCTACACCTTC.

V and J are TRBV18 and TRBJ1-4, with TRBD1 identical over 8 bases. J gave up 8 bases and V 2 bases, and 4 bases lay outside the gene matches. In germline, CDR1 is KGHSH, CDR2 LQKENI. CDR3 length: 14 amino acids. The CDR3 here is CASSPDRGAEKLFF. The DNA for the CDR3 is TGTGCCAGCTCACCAGACAGGGGTGCCGAAAAACTGTTTTTT. Full variable domain (missing parts from reference TRBV18 and TRBJ1-4): NAGVMQNPRHLVRRRGQEARLRCSPMKGHSHVYWYRQLPEEGLKFMVYLQKENIIDESGMPKERFSAEFPKEGPSILRIQQVVRGDSAAYFCASSPDRGAEKLFFGSGTQLSVL.

As concerns this clone: Other DNA sequences in this sample translate to the same CDR3. This rearrangement joins TRBV19 to TRBJ1-5; a possible D gene is TRBD1 (5 bases). From germline, CDR1 is LNHDA and CDR2 SQIVND (reference sequence). Trimming stripped 3 bases from V and 7 bases from J, with 16 bases between. The CDR3 is 15 amino acids. DNA for the CDR3: TGTGCCAGTAGTATTCAGGCCGGGGGACGACAGCCCCAGCATTTT. Protein sequence: CASSIQAGGRQPQHF. Using reference TRBV19 and TRBJ1-5 for the parts outside the CDR3, the full variable domain is DGGITQSPKYLFRKEGQNVTLSCEQNLNHDAMYWYRQDPGQGLRLIYYSQIVNDFQKGDIAEGYSVSREKKESFPLTVTSAQKNPTAFYLCASSIQAGGRQPQHFGDGTRLSIL.

The chain couples TRBV12-3 or TRBV12-4 to TRBJ1-1, with 8 bases lining up with TRBD1. Losses at the gene ends were 5 bases for V and 5 bases for J; bases not matched to a gene: 4. The CDR3 extends over 13 amino acids. CDR3 loop: CASSPQGVTEAFF. Written as DNA, the CDR3 is TGTGCCAGCAGTCCACAGGGGGTGACTGAAGCTTTCTTT.

The rearrangement uses TRBV6-4 and TRBJ2-3; D perhaps matches TRBD2 (6 bases). Germline CDR1 reads MRHNA; CDR2 reads SNTAGT. Trimming took 4 bases from V and 1 from J, leaving 12 bases between them. This CDR3 comprises 15 residues. The CDR3 is CASSARRGGTDTQYF. The CDR3 DNA reads as TGTGCCAGCAGTGCTCGGCGGGGAGGCACAGATACGCAGTATTTT.

The chain joins TRBV19 to TRBJ2-1, with 9 positions matching TRBD1. This CDR3 spans 13 amino acids. V shed 6 bases and J 9 bases; nucleotides not matched to a gene: 6. The germline V gene has CDR1 LNHDA and CDR2 SQIVND (reference sequence). The CDR3 reads CASRDRGTGEQFF. CDR3 nucleotide sequence: TGTGCCAGTAGGGACAGGGGAACAGGTGAGCAGTTCTTC.

The V gene is TRBV5-8, the J gene TRBJ1-5, with TRBD1 matching 8 bases. Germline trimming cut 0 bases from V and 3 bases from J; bases unmatched to any gene: 8. The CDR3 totals 17 residues. Looked up from germline, CDR1 is SGHTS and CDR2 is YDEGEE. CDR3 sequence: CASSLGSGGFINQPQHF. The CDR3 nucleotides read TGTGCCAGCAGCTTGGGATCAGGGGGCTTTATCAATCAGCCCCAGCATTTT.